This is a list of T cell receptor beta chains from one sample in a study of glioma-infiltrating T cells after dendritic cell vaccination. The data were produced by immunoSEQ multiplex PCR, yet TCRdb's version contains in-frame clones alone and is incomplete. The profile shows 45,000 to 60,000 clones, approximately 83% of them singletons. The sequenced sample was blood, obtained after dendritic cell vaccination. All receptors derive from a human donor with glioblastoma. The CDR3 runs from the conserved cysteine through the conserved F or W. The order of the fields is V gene, clone size, D gene, J gene, CDR3 protein, CDR3 DNA. D genes are given only for firm matches. Not all rows give a size; the values are once, few, many and, for expanded clones, a class.

TRBV7-9,NA,TRBD1,TRBJ2-1,CASSTGTGSTYNEQFF,TGTGCCAGCAGCACCGGGACAGGGAGTACCTACAATGAGCAGTTCTTC
TRBV6-1,NA,NA,TRBJ1-1,CASRGLQEGTEAFF,TGTGCCAGCAGGGGGTTACAAGAGGGCACTGAAGCTTTCTTT
TRBV11-2,NA,TRBD2,TRBJ2-1,CASSYSGGILNEQFF,TGTGCCAGCAGCTACAGCGGGGGGATTTTAAATGAGCAGTTCTTC
TRBV30,NA,NA,TRBJ1-5,CAWSWKGGGKGSNQPQHF,TGTGCCTGGAGCTGGAAGGGGGGGGGCAAGGGGAGCAATCAGCCCCAGCATTTT
TRBV6-5,NA,TRBD1,TRBJ2-2,CASSHRDSRAGELFF,TGTGCCAGCAGCCACCGGGACAGCCGGGCCGGGGAGCTGTTTTTT
TRBV19,few,TRBD1,TRBJ1-2,CASSEQGVGGYGYTF,TGTGCCAGTAGTGAGCAGGGGGTGGGTGGCTATGGCTACACCTTC
TRBV4-3,many,NA,TRBJ1-1,CASSQDFAGAGNTEAFF,TGCGCCAGCAGCCAAGACTTCGCAGGGGCCGGTAACACTGAAGCTTTCTTT
TRBV4-1,NA,NA,TRBJ1-1,CASSQLWGGNTEAFF,TGCGCCAGCAGCCAGCTATGGGGGGGGAACACTGAAGCTTTCTTT
TRBV19,NA,TRBD1,TRBJ1-1,CASNSDRANTEAFF,TGTGCCAGTAATTCCGACAGGGCGAACACTGAAGCTTTCTTT
TRBV19,NA,TRBD2,TRBJ2-5,CASSPRRGGLEAQYF,TGTGCCAGTAGTCCCCGGCGGGGGGGCCTAGAGGCCCAGTACTTC
TRBV6-6,NA,TRBD2,TRBJ2-3,CASRRTSGESTDTQYF,TGTGCCAGCAGGAGGACTAGCGGGGAGAGCACAGATACGCAGTATTTT
TRBV4-3,few,NA,TRBJ2-7,CASSQDQDYEQYF,TGCGCCAGCAGCCAAGATCAGGACTACGAGCAGTACTTC
TRBV7-8,few,NA,TRBJ1-1,CASSPGWGNWGEAFF,TGTGCCAGCAGCCCAGGGTGGGGTAACTGGGGTGAAGCTTTCTTT